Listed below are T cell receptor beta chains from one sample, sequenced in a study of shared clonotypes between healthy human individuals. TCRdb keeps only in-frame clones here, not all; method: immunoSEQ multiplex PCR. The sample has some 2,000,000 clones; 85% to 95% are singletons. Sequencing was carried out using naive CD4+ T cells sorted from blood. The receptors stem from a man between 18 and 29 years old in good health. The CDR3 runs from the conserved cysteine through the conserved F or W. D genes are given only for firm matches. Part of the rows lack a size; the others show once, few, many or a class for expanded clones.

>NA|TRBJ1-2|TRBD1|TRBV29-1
CSVGQALKVDGYTF
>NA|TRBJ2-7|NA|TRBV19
CASSIADSQDYEQYF
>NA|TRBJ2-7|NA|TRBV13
CASSSNKGGPYEQYF
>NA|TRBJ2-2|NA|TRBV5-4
CASSTTESGELFF
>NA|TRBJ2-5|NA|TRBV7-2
CASSLAPGAQQETQYF
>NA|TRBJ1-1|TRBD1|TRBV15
CATTGTGSINTEAFF
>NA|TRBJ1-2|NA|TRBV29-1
CSVEGGRGYTF
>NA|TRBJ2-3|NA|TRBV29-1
CSVEDVGETTDTQYF
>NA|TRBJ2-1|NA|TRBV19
CASSSRFVGEEQFF
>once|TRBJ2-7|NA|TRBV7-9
CASSLLEGPYEQYF
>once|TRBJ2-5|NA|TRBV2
CASSPTGGVETQYF
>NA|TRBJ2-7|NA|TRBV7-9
CASSSWTGSSYEQYF
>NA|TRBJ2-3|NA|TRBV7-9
CASSLTADTQYF
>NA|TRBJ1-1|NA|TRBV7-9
CASSPARGNAEAFF
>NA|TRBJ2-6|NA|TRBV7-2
CASSSPGSGANVLTF
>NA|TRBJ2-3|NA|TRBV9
CASSVDPGHGGTDTQYF
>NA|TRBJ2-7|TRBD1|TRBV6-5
CASSYSRQGPYEQYF
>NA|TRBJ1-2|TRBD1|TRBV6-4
CASSDPQGRSGYTF
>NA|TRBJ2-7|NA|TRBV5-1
CASSLAYEQYF
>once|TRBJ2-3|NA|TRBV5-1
CASSLGPLGGTDTQYF
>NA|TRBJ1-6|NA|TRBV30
CAWSTERYNSPLHF
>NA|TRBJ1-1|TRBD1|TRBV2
CASSEETGGYGEAFF
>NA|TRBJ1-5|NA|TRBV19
CATNRQYGNQPQHF
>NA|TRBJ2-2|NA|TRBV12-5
CASLCGVGELFF
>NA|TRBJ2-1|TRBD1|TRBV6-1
CASSADPGQGSNEQFF
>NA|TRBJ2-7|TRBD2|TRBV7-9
CASSLVPSGGYEQYF
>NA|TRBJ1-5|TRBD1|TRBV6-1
CASSAMTGNLNQPQHF
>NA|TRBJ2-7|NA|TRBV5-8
CASSLDYRKNAYEQYF
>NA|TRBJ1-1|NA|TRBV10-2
CASSENRVGTEAFF
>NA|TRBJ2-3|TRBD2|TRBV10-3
CAISVLGGLAGGTDTQYF
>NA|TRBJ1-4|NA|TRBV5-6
CASTQYGRSATNEKLFF
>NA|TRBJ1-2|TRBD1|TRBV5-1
CASSRSPEDRGYGYTF
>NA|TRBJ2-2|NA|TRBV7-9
CASSPRATDTGELFF
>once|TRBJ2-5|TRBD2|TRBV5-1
CASSSSVLAGGKETQYF
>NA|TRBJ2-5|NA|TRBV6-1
CASSPTGRYQETQYF
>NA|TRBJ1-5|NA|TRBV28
CASSHGWGNQPQHF
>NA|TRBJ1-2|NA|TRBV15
CATSPHWTAGNYGYTF
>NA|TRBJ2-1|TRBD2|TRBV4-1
CASSQLGLAGVNEQFF
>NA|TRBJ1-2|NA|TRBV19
CASSIDRGVNYGYTF
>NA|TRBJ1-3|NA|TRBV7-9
CASSLIYGGTGNTIYF
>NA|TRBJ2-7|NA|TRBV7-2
CASSSRLTSYEQYF
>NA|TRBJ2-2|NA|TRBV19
CASSISLANGELFF
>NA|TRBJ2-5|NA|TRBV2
CASSPGPGETQYF
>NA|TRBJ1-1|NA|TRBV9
CASSVGTANTEAFF
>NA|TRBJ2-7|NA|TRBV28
CASRSGVLYEQYF
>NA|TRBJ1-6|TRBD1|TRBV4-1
CASSQYNRGSHSPLHF
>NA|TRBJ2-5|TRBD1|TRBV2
CASSGDRKETQYF
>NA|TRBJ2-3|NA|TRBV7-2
CASSLWARGDTQYF
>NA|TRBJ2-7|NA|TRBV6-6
CASSYSEYEQYF
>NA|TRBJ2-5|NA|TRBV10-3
CAISGPNHQETQYF
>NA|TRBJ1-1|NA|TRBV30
CAWIEQTRTEAFF
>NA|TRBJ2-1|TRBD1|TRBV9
CASSAPDREDYNEQFF
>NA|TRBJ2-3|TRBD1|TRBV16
CASSRHGTGDGADTQYF
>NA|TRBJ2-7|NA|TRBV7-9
CASSLARGQGGEQYF
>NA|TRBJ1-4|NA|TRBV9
CASSSRGGRANEKLFF
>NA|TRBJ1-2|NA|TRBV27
CASSSYQGGDGYTF
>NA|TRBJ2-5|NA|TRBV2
CASNGGMGETQYF
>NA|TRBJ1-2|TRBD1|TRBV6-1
CASSEVPGTGALYGYTF